This T cell receptor beta chain was observed in a study of T cells in Graves' hyperthyroidism and ophthalmopathy. The V gene's germline CDR1 is MDHEN and CDR2 SYDVKM. The CDR3 totals 15 residues. The junction had 12 bases not matched to a gene; V was cut back by 6 bases and J by 5 bases. This clonotype has a handful of counts. Clinical symptoms, serum thyroxine and TRAb, thyroid ultrasound and orbital computed tomography together formed the diagnostic basis. Out of over 7.5 ml of fresh peripheral blood came the PBMCs. TCR beta CDR3 regions were amplified from RNA transcripts. First-round RT-PCR targeting the TCR CDR3 was performed with the HTBI primer set. MiXCR, run by TCRdb on the multiplex PCR reads, gives a single entry per CDR3 protein. The data hold approximately 610,000 distinct CDR3 sequences, with around 17% observed a single time.

This clonotype originated in a woman aged 18-29 years with Graves' hyperthyroidism. This sequence joins TRBV28 and TRBJ1-2; 7 bases map to TRBD1. The sample taken for sequencing was blood. In DNA, the CDR3 is TGTGCCAGCAGACAAACAGGGGCGCCTTATTATGGCTACACCTTC. It specifies CASRQTGAPYYGYTF.